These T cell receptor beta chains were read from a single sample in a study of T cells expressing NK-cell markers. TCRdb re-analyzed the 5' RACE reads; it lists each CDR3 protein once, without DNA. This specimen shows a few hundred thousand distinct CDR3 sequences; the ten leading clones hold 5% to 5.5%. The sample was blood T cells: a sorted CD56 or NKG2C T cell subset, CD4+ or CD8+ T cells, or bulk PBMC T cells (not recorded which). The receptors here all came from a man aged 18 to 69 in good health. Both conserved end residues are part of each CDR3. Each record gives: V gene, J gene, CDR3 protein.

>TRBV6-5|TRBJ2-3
CASSTSGATQYF
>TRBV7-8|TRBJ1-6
CASSITGEHNSPLHF
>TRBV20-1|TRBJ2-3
CSARVGRVYTQYF
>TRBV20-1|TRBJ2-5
CSASTGVASGGEAQYF
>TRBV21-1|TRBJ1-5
CASSKVYRQGQGQPQHF
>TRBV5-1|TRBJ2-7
CASSLDGLAGEQYF
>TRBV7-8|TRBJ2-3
CASSFRGGGVDTQYF
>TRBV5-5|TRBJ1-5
CASSPGAGRANQPQHF
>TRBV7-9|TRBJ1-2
CATLDRGRLYGYTF
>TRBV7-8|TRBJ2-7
CASSLTGGREQYF
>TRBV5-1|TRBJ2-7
CASSLGGVGQTRRGEQYF
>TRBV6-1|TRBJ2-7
CASQQGSYYEQYF
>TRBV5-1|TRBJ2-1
CASSLDVRRHEQFF
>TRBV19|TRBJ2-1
CASSRRGNYNEQFF
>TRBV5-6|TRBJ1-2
CASSLSGWEFNYGYTF
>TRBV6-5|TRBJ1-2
CASRPGGTGALNYGYTF
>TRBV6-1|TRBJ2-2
CASSPQLPNTGELFF
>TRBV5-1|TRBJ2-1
CASSLKGGAEQFF
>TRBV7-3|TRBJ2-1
CASSLNSRGRFSNEQFF
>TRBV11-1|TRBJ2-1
CASSLARGPRYSYNEQFF
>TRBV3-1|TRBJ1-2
CASSQVTGMNGYTF
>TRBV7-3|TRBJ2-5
CASSSGQRQETQYF
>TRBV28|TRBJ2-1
CASRSIRQGGSYNEQFF
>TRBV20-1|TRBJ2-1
CSARIRDRVYNEQFF
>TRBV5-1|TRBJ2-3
CASSSTDTQYF
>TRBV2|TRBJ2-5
CASSDGRGKYQETQYF
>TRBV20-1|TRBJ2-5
CSASAGGDQETQYF
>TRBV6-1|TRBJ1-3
CATSSFRSSGNTIYF
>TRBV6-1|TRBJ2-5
CASSTRGGQETQYF
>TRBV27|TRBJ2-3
CASSRHTDTQYF
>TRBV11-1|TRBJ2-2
CASSLKRNTGELFF
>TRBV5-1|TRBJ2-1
CASSLGPSGVRCEQFF
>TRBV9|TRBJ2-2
CASTRTPQTGELFF
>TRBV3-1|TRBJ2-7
CAAGGTSGYEQYF
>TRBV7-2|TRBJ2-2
CASSSRTRANTGELFF
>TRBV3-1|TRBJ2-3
CASSRRTSTDTQYF
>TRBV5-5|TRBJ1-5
CASSFGGSEQPQHF
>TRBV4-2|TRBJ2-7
CASSLPAEASSSYEQYF
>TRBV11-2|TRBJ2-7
CASSPGTAALYEQYF
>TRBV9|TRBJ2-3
CASSAYHHKGADTQYF
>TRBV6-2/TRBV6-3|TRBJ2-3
CASSSRTSIRTDTQYF
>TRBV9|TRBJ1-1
CASSAGQGDTEAFF
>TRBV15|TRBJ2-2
CATSRDRVGGAGTGELFF
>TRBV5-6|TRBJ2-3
CASSLRGGGYTDTQYF
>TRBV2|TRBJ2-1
CASGGAENEQFF
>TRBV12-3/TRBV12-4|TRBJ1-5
CASRNGENSNQPQHF
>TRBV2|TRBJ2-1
CASVSERGNEQFF